These 18 T cell receptor beta chains came from one sample sequenced in a study of T cell responses to AZD1222 COVID-19 vaccine (dated by TCRdb to about 2021). Library method: the immunoSEQ multiplex PCR assay. TCRdb took over this immuneACCESS table, retaining in-frame rearrangements with V and J assigned. Such tables are incomplete; in checked studies, under half of the missing clones stem from an unresolved V gene, and the remainder is unexplained. The sample table holds 130,000 or so clones, of which 80% to 90% were seen once. The ten largest clones represent 9.5% of the sample. According to the study, the label for this sample's time point signals: about 28 days (+/-7) after the second vaccine dose. The sample was peripheral blood, taken 28 days after the second AZD1222 dose. The receptors were sampled from an adult who received the AZD1222 COVID-19 vaccine.

The chain joins TRBV15 to TRBJ1-6, with D maybe TRBD1 (6 bases). Germline lookup yields CDR1 LNHNV and CDR2 YYDKDF (reference sequence). Trimming shortened V by 0 bases and J by 9 bases, and 12 bases separated the two germline ends. This CDR3 contains 15 residues. CDR3 nucleotide sequence: TGTGCCACCAGCAGAGATGTCACACAGGGTTCACCCCTCCACTTT. Amino acid sequence: CATSRDVTQGSPLHF.

J is TRBJ1-1 and V is TRBV19; D unclear. Looked up from germline, CDR1 is LNHDA and CDR2 is SQIVND (reference sequence). The CDR3 is 12 amino acids. V lost 3 bases to trimming and J lost 11 bases, with 13 bases between them. The CDR3 reads CASSIVRGWAFF. The CDR3 nucleotides are TGTGCCAGTAGTATTGTGCGGGGATGGGCTTTCTTT.

This chain uses TRBV18 with TRBJ1-1, with D tentatively TRBD1 (5 bases). Trimming removed 3 bases from V and 1 base from J, with 12 bases in between. Germline-derived CDR1 and CDR2 are KGHSH and LQKENI. This CDR3 has 15 amino acids. CDR3 sequence (DNA): TGTGCCAGCTCACCCTCGGGGGTTCCGAACACTGAAGCTTTCTTT. Protein sequence: CASSPSGVPNTEAFF.

In nucleotides, the CDR3 is TGCGCCAGCACCTCGGGGGAGGGTCGTGGAAACACCATATATTTT. Translation gives CASTSGEGRGNTIYF. The gene calls are TRBV5-1 and TRBJ1-3; the D gene is possibly TRBD1 (5 bases). The CDR3 sequence is 15 residues long. Germline CDR1 is SGHRS and CDR2 is YFSETQ. Trimming removed 6 bases from V and 3 bases from J, with 16 bases in between.

This sequence joins TRBV11-2 and TRBJ2-5; TRBD1 might be the D (5 bases). Germline loops: CDR1 SGHAT, CDR2 FQNNGV. The CDR3 is 13 residues long. V was cut by 5 bases and J by 7 bases, with 14 bases left in between. CDR3: CASSLQGTGTQYF. CDR3 in DNA: TGTGCCAGCAGCCTCCAGGGAACCGGGACCCAGTACTTC.

This chain uses TRBV29-1 with TRBJ1-1, with a tentative D call TRBD1 (5 bases). The CDR3 consists of 14 residues. V dropped 3 bases and J dropped 0 bases, with 11 bases sitting between them. CDR1 is SQVTM, CDR2 ANQGSEA, per germline. Written as DNA, the CDR3 is TGCAGCGTTGAGGGACGGGTGATGAACACTGAAGCTTTCTTT. Amino acids: CSVEGRVMNTEAFF.

In its sample, this clone was seen once. The chain is built from TRBV7-6 and TRBJ1-6; D is perhaps TRBD1 (6 bases). Germline V gene lookup returns CDR1 SGHVS and CDR2 FNYEAQ. V lost 6 bases and J lost 3, with 9 bases in between. The CDR3 is 14 residues long. This CDR3 reads CASRPGHYNSPLHF. The DNA of the CDR3 is TGTGCCAGCAGACCGGGACACTATAATTCACCCCTCCACTTT.

The V call is TRBV5-6, the J call TRBJ1-5; D unresolved. The CDR3 is 12 residues long. V was pared by 0 bases and J by 5 bases, with 3 bases between. CDR1 SGHDT and CDR2 YYEEEE come from the germline V gene. Written as DNA, the CDR3 is TGTGCCAGCAGCTTGGTTGATCAGCCCCAGCATTTT. Protein: CASSLVDQPQHF.

This sequence joins TRBV18 and TRBJ2-7, with D perhaps TRBD2 (6 bases). V lost 1 base and J lost 5, with 15 bases in between. CDR3 length: 15 amino acids. The germline gives CDR1 KGHSH, CDR2 LQKENI. CDR3 residues: CASSPRLGEVDEQYF. The CDR3 DNA reads as TGTGCCAGCTCACCACGTTTGGGGGAGGTCGACGAGCAGTACTTC.

The chain employs TRBV18 and TRBJ2-1; possibly TRBD2 for D (5 bases). V gave up 6 bases and J gave up 0 bases, with 15 bases separating them. The V gene's germline CDR1 is KGHSH and CDR2 LQKENI. CDR3 size: 16 residues. The CDR3 reads CASSPMGDRSYNEQFF. The CDR3 DNA reads as TGTGCCAGCTCCCCAATGGGAGACCGCTCCTACAATGAGCAGTTCTTC.

CDR3 sequence (DNA): TGTGCCAGCAGTGACAGTTTGAACACTGAAGCTTTCTTT. This gives the protein CASSDSLNTEAFF. The chain combines TRBV12-3 or TRBV12-4 with TRBJ1-1, with a weak D call TRBD1 (5 bases). V was cut by 5 bases and J by 0 bases, with 7 bases left in between. The CDR3 is 13 amino acids.

The V and J genes are TRBV7-2 and TRBJ2-3, with D tentatively TRBD2 (6 bases). Germline CDR1 reads SGHTA; CDR2 reads FQGNSA. V was shortened by 3 bases and J by 4 bases, with 8 bases between the two germline ends. This CDR3 is 13 amino acids long. The CDR3 spells CASSFGGADTQYF. The CDR3 bases are TGTGCCAGCAGCTTCGGGGGTGCAGATACGCAGTATTTT.

J is TRBJ2-5 and V is TRBV2; 9 nucleotides match TRBD1. CDR3 size: 13 residues. Looked up from germline, CDR1 is SNHLY and CDR2 is FYNNEI. V trimming: 7 bases; J trimming: 7 bases; junction bases outside the gene matches: 7. CDR3: CASTRDREATQYF. The CDR3 DNA is TGTGCCAGCACCCGGGACAGGGAGGCGACCCAGTACTTC.

This clone has only a few counts. This chain links TRBV3-1 (or the pseudogene TRBV3-2) with TRBJ1-1; a possible D gene is TRBD1 (5 bases). CDR3 length: 12 amino acids. CDR1 LGHDT and CDR2 YNNKEL come from the germline V gene (reference sequence). V lost 0 bases and J lost 11, with 10 bases in between. CDR3 nucleotide sequence: TGTGCCAGCAGCCAAGAGGGGAGGGACGCTTTCTTT. It specifies CASSQEGRDAFF.

This clone was recorded once. The rearrangement links TRBV10-3 to TRBJ2-3; TRBD1 matches 9 bases. CDR1 and CDR2 (germline): ENHRY, SYGVKD. V shed 6 bases, J shed 1 base, and the junction held 5 bases outside the gene matches. The CDR3 has 15 amino acids. Written as DNA, the CDR3 is TGTGCCATCAGGTTACAGGGGGCTGGCACAGATACGCAGTATTTT. It yields the protein CAIRLQGAGTDTQYF.

A single count supports this clone. This chain connects TRBV4-1 to TRBJ1-5; no firm D call. This CDR3 spans 14 amino acids. The ends were cut back, 4 bases at V and 0 bases at J, with 7 bases in the middle. CDR1 and CDR2 (germline): MGHRA, YSYEKL. In nucleotides, the CDR3 is TGCGCCAGCAGCCCCTTATATAGCAATCAGCCCCAGCATTTT. Protein: CASSPLYSNQPQHF.

The chain links TRBV7-9 to TRBJ1-1, with D tentatively TRBD1 (6 bases). Germline assignment: CDR1 SEHNR and CDR2 FQNEAQ (reference sequence). V lost 6 bases and J 5 bases, leaving 19 bases between the germline ends. This CDR3 spans 15 amino acids. The CDR3 DNA reads as TGTGCCAGCAGTTCGACCGGGGGAAGGGGGACTGAAGCTTTCTTT. This translates into CASSSTGGRGTEAFF. The full variable domain, completed using reference TRBV7-9 and TRBJ1-1, is DTGVSQNPRHKITKRGQNVTFRCDPISEHNRLYWYRQTLGQGPEFLTYFQNEAQLEKSRLLSDRFSAERPKGSFSTLEIQRTEQGDSAMYLCASSSTGGRGTEAFFGQGTRLTVV.

The V gene is TRBV7-9, the J gene TRBJ1-2; a weak D match, TRBD1 (5 bases). From germline, CDR1 is SEHNR and CDR2 FQNEAQ (reference sequence). The CDR3 extends over 12 amino acids. V was shortened by 4 bases and J by 8 bases, with 11 bases between the two germline ends. The CDR3 coding sequence is TGTGCCAGCAGCTCAGGGAGCAGCGGCTACACCTTC. This gives the protein CASSSGSSGYTF.